A single sample gave rise to the 7 T cell receptor beta chains below, sequenced in a study of OX40 agonist ivuxolimab in advanced cancers. Profiled with immunoSEQ multiplex PCR; TCRdb holds only in-frame clones, not every one. The table has 15,000 to 20,000 clones, more than 60% seen once. The source material was CD4+ or CD8+ T cells sorted from blood, sampled in a trial of the OX40 agonist ivuxolimab. The origin of the receptors is an adult with an advanced solid tumor such as melanoma, head and neck, liver or kidney cancer.

The chain carries TRBV29-1 and TRBJ1-2; 7 bases line up with TRBD1. Germline CDR1 is SQVTM and CDR2 is ANQGSEA. The CDR3 spans 13 residues. The J segment lost 4 bases and the V segment lost 5 bases, leaving 7 bases of the junction unmatched. CDR3 sequence reads: CSVSGTATYGYTF. In nucleotides, the CDR3 is TGCAGCGTTTCCGGGACAGCGACCTATGGCTACACCTTC. The variable domain in full, with the rest retrieved from reference TRBV29-1 and TRBJ1-2, is SAVISQKPSRDICQRGTSLTIQCQVDSQVTMMFWYRQQPGQSLTLIATANQGSEATYESGFVIDKFPISRPNLTFSTLTVSNMSPEDSSIYLCSVSGTATYGYTFGSGTRLTVV.

The chain employs TRBV4-2 and TRBJ2-1, with TRBD1 matching 8 bases. This CDR3 is built from 16 residues. V shed 1 base and J 2 bases; nucleotides not matched to a gene: 4. The germline gives CDR1 LGHNA, CDR2 YNFKEQ. This chain's CDR3 is CASSQGAGGPYNEQFF. CDR3 sequence (DNA): TGTGCCAGCAGCCAAGGGGCAGGGGGCCCCTACAATGAGCAGTTCTTC.

This chain connects TRBV4-1 to TRBJ2-1; 7 nucleotides align to TRBD2. The ends lost 3 bases at V and 8 bases at J; junction bases unmatched: 13. The V gene's germline CDR1 is MGHRA and CDR2 YSYEKL. The CDR3 sequence is 16 residues long. The CDR3 coding sequence is TGCGCCAGCAGCCACGTGGGCAGGCTACGGGGGGATGAGCAGTTCTTC. Translation gives CASSHVGRLRGDEQFF.

About this clone itself: At one boundary the junction diverges from the germline segment, which might be a read error. This chain links TRBV2 with TRBJ1-2, with TRBD1 as a possible D gene (5 bases). This CDR3 has 15 amino acids. The V gene's germline CDR1 is SNHLY and CDR2 FYNNEI. CDR3 nucleotide sequence: TGTGCCAGCTTACCACCCTACCCAGGGTACTACGGCTACACCTTC. It codes for CASLPPYPGYYGYTF.

The gene calls are TRBV28 and TRBJ2-7; D gene uncertain. The CDR3 is made up of 12 amino acids. Germline loops: CDR1 MDHEN, CDR2 SYDVKM. The V end lost 5 bases, the J end lost 0 bases, and 5 bases lay between the germline ends. The chain's CDR3 is CASSQDSYEQYF. In nucleotides, the CDR3 is TGTGCCAGCAGTCAGGACTCCTACGAGCAGTACTTC.

This rearrangement joins TRBV9 to TRBJ1-4; possibly TRBD1 for D (6 bases). This CDR3 is built from 14 residues. The V end was cut by 3 bases, the J end by 7 bases, with 13 bases between. In germline, CDR1 is SGDLS, CDR2 YYNGEE. CDR3 in amino acids: CASSDRVEGEKLFF. For the CDR3, the DNA is TGTGCCAGCAGCGACAGGGTTGAAGGTGAAAAACTGTTTTTT. The full variable domain, its missing parts supplied by reference TRBV9 and TRBJ1-4, is DSGVTQTPKHLITATGQRVTLRCSPRSGDLSVYWYQQSLDQGLQFLIQYYNGEERAKGNILERFSAQQFPDLHSELNLSSLELGDSALYFCASSDRVEGEKLFFGSGTQLSVL.

This rearrangement joins TRBV6-1 to TRBJ2-3; 11 nucleotides agree with TRBD1. CDR1 and CDR2 (germline): MNHNS, SASEGT. V lost 2 bases and J lost 4; bases outside the gene matches: 5. The CDR3 is 16 residues long. The CDR3 sequence is CASSERGDRGADTQYF. Written as DNA, the CDR3 is TGTGCCAGCAGTGAAAGGGGGGACAGGGGGGCAGATACGCAGTATTTT.